The 32 T cell receptor beta chains given below trace back to one sample, sequenced in a study of cytomegalovirus exposure and HLA in healthy donors. Primers for the PCR totalled 60 Vbeta and 13 Jbeta. Profiling relied on immunoSEQ multiplex PCR, and the TCRdb table lists in-frame clones only, not all of them. The sample has around 63,000 clones; approximately 80% are singletons. The sequencing input was PBMCs. Receptors originate from a woman in her twenties or thirties in good health and CMV-seronegative.

The CDR3 DNA is TGTGCCAGCAGTAAACTTCCGACAGGTATCCTCTCTGGGGCCAACGTCCTGACTTTC. Translation gives CASSKLPTGILSGANVLTF. The rearrangement uses TRBV27 and TRBJ2-6, with a weak D call TRBD1 (6 bases). V was cut by 5 bases and J by 0 bases, with 20 bases left in between. CDR3 length equals 19 residues. Germline CDR1 and CDR2: MNHEY and SMNVEV (reference sequence).

The rearrangement links TRBV5-1 to TRBJ2-5; 7 bases agree with TRBD1. This CDR3 contains 15 residues. V lost 3 bases and J lost 5; bases outside the gene matches: 10. Germline V CDR1 and CDR2: SGHRS, YFSETQ. The CDR3 DNA reads as TGCGCCAGCAGCTCCAGGGACAGCGCGGTGGAGACCCAGTACTTC. Residues: CASSSRDSAVETQYF.

The V call is TRBV4-1, the J call TRBJ1-2; no definite D call. The CDR3 extends over 15 amino acids. The germline gives CDR1 MGHRA, CDR2 YSYEKL. Between the trimmed V and J ends, which lost 0 bases and 3 bases, there was a span of 11 bases. The CDR3 region has the DNA TGCGCCAGCAGCCAAGAGGAGGTGTCCGACTATGGCTACACCTTC. Its translation: CASSQEEVSDYGYTF.

The V call is TRBV2, the J call TRBJ2-3, with 8 bases fitting TRBD2. The CDR3 is 13 amino acids. Per germline, CDR1 SNHLY and CDR2 FYNNEI. The ends lost 7 bases at V and 5 bases at J; junction bases unmatched: 5. The CDR3 here is CASIAGRIDTQYF. CDR3 DNA: TGTGCCAGCATAGCGGGGAGGATAGATACGCAGTATTTT.

This clone was counted a few times. The chain is built from TRBV29-1 and TRBJ2-3, with 8 bases that match TRBD1. Germline CDR1 reads SQVTM; CDR2 reads ANQGSEA. After removal of 7 bases from V and 4 bases from J, the junction contained 10 bases not matched to a gene. CDR3 length: 14 residues. CDR3 protein: CSALPGGVPDTQYF. The CDR3 DNA sequence: TGCAGCGCACTCCCAGGGGGCGTCCCAGATACGCAGTATTTT.

The rearrangement uses TRBV28 and TRBJ1-2, with 8 bases matching TRBD1. The CDR3 loop spans 15 amino acids. Germline values: CDR1 MDHEN, CDR2 SYDVKM. V lost 2 bases and J lost 3; bases outside the gene matches: 5. DNA for the CDR3: TGTGCCAGCAGTTTAGCAGGGGGCCGTTACTATGGCTACACCTTC. Its protein is CASSLAGGRYYGYTF.

This clone was recorded once. The chain carries TRBV2 and TRBJ2-7; 9 nucleotides match TRBD1. The J segment lost 5 bases and the V segment lost 7 bases, leaving 6 bases of the junction unmatched. The CDR3 loop spans 13 amino acids. CDR1 is SNHLY and CDR2 is FYNNEI in the germline V gene. The CDR3 nucleotides read TGTGCCAGCACCGACAGGGGGTTAAACGAGCAGTACTTC. Protein product: CASTDRGLNEQYF.

V gene TRBV5-1 combines with J gene TRBJ1-3, with 9 bases fitting TRBD1. The V and J ends lost 3 bases and 1 base, in that order; junction bases with no gene match: 5. The CDR3 runs 16 residues. Germline CDR1 is SGHRS and CDR2 is YFSETQ. CDR3 in DNA: TGCGCCAGCAGCTCCGACGGGACAGGGTCTGGAAACACCATATATTTT. The encoded protein is CASSSDGTGSGNTIYF.

J is TRBJ1-4 and V is TRBV7-9, with 9 nucleotides matching TRBD1. Germline V gene lookup returns CDR1 SEHNR and CDR2 FQNEAQ (reference sequence). The CDR3 has 17 amino acids. V gave up 3 bases and J gave up 2 bases; unmatched junction bases: 7. The CDR3 nucleotides read TGTGCCAGCAGCTTGGCCGGGACAGGGTCGACTAATGAAAAACTGTTTTTT. Protein sequence: CASSLAGTGSTNEKLFF.

The chain links TRBV20-1 to TRBJ1-1; maybe TRBD1 (5 bases). Germline V gene data show CDR1 as DFQATT and CDR2 as SNEGSKA (reference sequence). The V and J ends lost 6 bases and 7 bases respectively, with 12 bases between them. This CDR3 is built from 11 residues. In DNA, the CDR3 is TGCAGTGCCCACCGGGGGAATGAAGCTTTCTTT. Amino acids: CSAHRGNEAFF.

The V gene is TRBV9, the J gene TRBJ1-6, with 9 bases fitting TRBD1. This CDR3 region has 16 residues. The trim removed 3 bases at V and 6 bases at J, leaving 7 bases unmatched. The germline V gene encodes CDR1 SGDLS and CDR2 YYNGEE. Written as DNA, the CDR3 is TGTGCCAGCAGCGCCGGGACAGGGCTGTTTAATTCACCCCTCCACTTT. It specifies CASSAGTGLFNSPLHF.

The chain combines TRBV14 with TRBJ2-5; the D gene is possibly TRBD2 (5 bases). Trimming cost V 0 bases and J 10 bases, with 12 bases left between them. In germline, CDR1 is SGHDN, CDR2 FVKESK. The CDR3 has 13 residues. The CDR3 region has the DNA TGTGCCAGCAGCCAAGAAACTGAGGGCCTCCAGTACTTC. This sequence encodes CASSQETEGLQYF.

This clone was seen more than once but under ten times. The CDR3 DNA reads as TGTGCCACCGCGGACAGATACAATGAGCAGTTCTTC. Translated, it gives CATADRYNEQFF. This rearrangement joins TRBV6-1 to TRBJ2-1; possibly TRBD1 for D (6 bases). Germline V CDR1 and CDR2: MNHNS, SASEGT. This CDR3 region has 12 residues. V gave up 10 bases and J gave up 4 bases, with 11 bases separating them.

The chain recombines TRBV6-6 with TRBJ1-1, with D tentatively TRBD1 (5 bases). Per germline, CDR1 MNHNY and CDR2 SVGAGI (reference sequence). The CDR3 is made up of 13 amino acids. Trimming left V 6 bases short and J 5 bases short, with 13 bases between. DNA for the CDR3: TGTGCCAGCAGGGCGGGACCCGGGACTGAAGCTTTCTTT. This codes for CASRAGPGTEAFF.

This clone has more than one count but fewer than ten. This chain joins TRBV19 and TRBJ1-6; possible D gene TRBD1, 5 bases. Germline CDR1 LNHDA, CDR2 SQIVND (reference sequence). The CDR3 totals 15 residues. V was shortened by 5 bases and J by 7 bases, with 15 bases between the two germline ends. CDR3: CASSSLPGPNSPLHF. The CDR3, as DNA: TGTGCCAGTAGTTCTCTGCCAGGGCCCAATTCACCCCTCCACTTT.

The rearrangement links TRBV2 to TRBJ1-5; D unclear. Germline V gene lookup returns CDR1 SNHLY and CDR2 FYNNEI. V was clipped by 4 bases and J by 2 bases, with 12 bases between them. This CDR3 is built from 15 residues. The DNA for the CDR3 is TGTGCCAGCAGTGTAGAGTTTAGTGGCAATCAGCCCCAGCATTTT. Encoded protein: CASSVEFSGNQPQHF.

The chain recombines TRBV5-1 with TRBJ1-4; 7 positions agree with TRBD1. CDR3 size: 16 residues. CDR1 and CDR2 (germline): SGHRS, YFSETQ. Unmatched junction bases numbered 7, after V lost 4 bases and J lost 1 base. The DNA of the CDR3 is TGCGCCAGCAGCGTAACAGGGGAGGTAACTAATGAAAAACTGTTTTTT. Translation: CASSVTGEVTNEKLFF.

The rearrangement links TRBV5-5 to TRBJ1-5; D remains ambiguous. V lost 0 bases and J 10 bases, leaving 11 bases between the germline ends. In germline, CDR1 is SGHKS, CDR2 YYEKEE (reference sequence). CDR3 size: 13 residues. The CDR3, as DNA: TGTGCCAGCAGCTTGGTGGTAGCGGGACCCCAGCATTTT. It specifies CASSLVVAGPQHF.

This chain uses TRBV2 with TRBJ2-7; D is perhaps TRBD1 (6 bases). This CDR3 comprises 12 residues. The V gene lost 6 bases and the J gene lost 6 bases, with 12 bases spanning the gap. Germline CDR1 and CDR2: SNHLY and FYNNEI. The CDR3 region has the DNA TGTGCCAGCAGCGACTACAGGGTCGAGCAGTACTTC. It specifies CASSDYRVEQYF.

The rearrangement links TRBV19 to TRBJ1-5; possibly TRBD1 for D (5 bases). V gave up 9 bases and J gave up 4 bases, with 22 bases separating them. The V gene's germline CDR1 is LNHDA and CDR2 SQIVND (reference sequence). The CDR3 has 16 residues. CDR3 nucleotide sequence: TGTGCCAGCCGCCCAGGACTGGGGGGAACAAATCAGCCCCAGCATTTT. It translates to CASRPGLGGTNQPQHF.

This chain links TRBV19 with TRBJ1-2; 7 positions agree with TRBD1. This CDR3 spans 12 amino acids. The ends lost 4 bases at V and 4 bases at J; junction bases unmatched: 0. The V gene's germline CDR1 is LNHDA and CDR2 SQIVND (reference sequence). Here the CDR3 reads CASSRQGYGYTF. Written as DNA, the CDR3 is TGTGCCAGTAGTAGACAGGGCTATGGCTACACCTTC.

This clone has a handful of counts. J is TRBJ2-6 and V is TRBV6-4; D perhaps matches TRBD1 (6 bases). The CDR3 spans 16 residues. V was clipped by 6 bases and J by 2 bases, with 14 bases between them. Germline-derived CDR1 and CDR2 are MRHNA and SNTAGT. DNA for the CDR3: TGTGCCAGCAGCCCACACAGGGTTGCTGGGGCCAACGTCCTGACTTTC. Translating it yields CASSPHRVAGANVLTF.

The chain links TRBV10-3 to TRBJ1-3; the D gene is possibly TRBD1 (5 bases). Germline V gene lookup returns CDR1 ENHRY and CDR2 SYGVKD. The CDR3 sequence is 14 residues long. Trimming removed 5 bases from V and 4 bases from J, with 12 bases in between. CDR3 DNA sequence: TGTGCCATCAGTTCTCAGGGCGACGGAAACACCATATATTTT. Translation gives CAISSQGDGNTIYF.

The chain combines TRBV19 with TRBJ1-4; D is possibly TRBD1 (6 bases). From germline, CDR1 is LNHDA and CDR2 SQIVND (reference sequence). Trimming took 2 bases from V and 9 from J, leaving 13 bases between them. This CDR3 has 14 amino acids. The chain's CDR3 is CASSITGRGKKLFF. CDR3 DNA: TGTGCCAGTAGTATAACAGGGAGGGGAAAAAAACTGTTTTTT.

The J gene is TRBJ2-1, the V gene TRBV25-1; 7 bases map to TRBD1. The V and J ends lost 3 bases and 9 bases, in that order; junction bases with no gene match: 2. This CDR3 is built from 12 residues. Germline V gene sequence: CDR1 MGHDK, CDR2 SYGVNS. CDR3 in amino acids: CASSDAGGEQFF. CDR3 in DNA: TGTGCCAGCAGTGACGCAGGGGGTGAGCAGTTCTTC.

J is TRBJ1-4 and V is TRBV30; D is uncertain. Trimming took 2 bases from V and 8 from J, leaving 18 bases between them. Per the germline V gene, CDR1 is GTSNPN and CDR2 is SVGIG (reference sequence). CDR3 size: 15 residues. CDR3 coding DNA: TGTGCCTGGAGTCTCTATACCGGGAGAAGCGAAAAACTGTTTTTT. Amino acids: CAWSLYTGRSEKLFF.

The chain couples TRBV7-2 to TRBJ1-2; 9 bases are shared with TRBD1. Germline lookup yields CDR1 SGHTA and CDR2 FQGNSA. This CDR3 has 15 amino acids. With 4 bases clipped from V and 0 bases from J, the junction kept 3 bases outside the gene matches. CDR3 sequence reads: CASSSTGGANYGYTF. The CDR3 bases are TGTGCCAGCAGCTCGACAGGGGGGGCTAACTATGGCTACACCTTC.

This clone was recorded once. This chain connects TRBV9 to TRBJ2-2, with 10 positions matching TRBD2. The CDR3 is 19 amino acids. V shed 3 bases and J 0 bases; nucleotides not matched to a gene: 11. CDR1 is SGDLS, CDR2 YYNGEE, per germline. Written as DNA, the CDR3 is TGTGCCAGCAGCGGCACAGGGTCTAGCGGGGGCACGAACACCGGGGAGCTGTTTTTT. Its translation is CASSGTGSSGGTNTGELFF.

The chain carries TRBV11-3 and TRBJ2-4; 9 bases align to TRBD2. Germline values: CDR1 SGHNT, CDR2 YENEEA. This CDR3 spans 17 amino acids. V dropped 1 base and J dropped 3; count of bases not matched to a gene: 7. The chain's CDR3 is CASSLGWERGDKNIQYF. The CDR3 bases are TGTGCCAGCAGCTTAGGATGGGAGCGGGGGGACAAAAACATTCAGTACTTC.

The chain employs TRBV5-4 and TRBJ2-7, with D maybe TRBD1 (6 bases). The CDR3 extends over 13 amino acids. The V end was cut by 4 bases, the J end by 2 bases, with 10 bases between. Per the germline V gene, CDR1 is SGHNT and CDR2 is YYREEE (reference sequence). DNA for the CDR3: TGTGCCAGCAGCCGGACAGCTACCTACGAGCAGTACTTC. Protein: CASSRTATYEQYF.

This clone turned up a few times. Compared with germline, one end of the junction differs, possibly owing to a read error. The rearrangement links TRBV7-9 to TRBJ2-2, with 8 bases lining up with TRBD2. The germline gives CDR1 SEHNR, CDR2 FQNEAQ (reference sequence). This CDR3 comprises 15 residues. CDR3 nucleotides: TGTTCCAGCAGCCAAACCGGGACTAGTGTTGGGGAGCTGTTTTTT. It translates to CSSSQTGTSVGELFF.

This chain connects TRBV9 to TRBJ2-1; the match to TRBD2 covers 12 bases. Germline CDR1 is SGDLS and CDR2 is YYNGEE. This CDR3 spans 16 amino acids. Trimming took 0 bases from V and 9 from J; bases not matched to a gene: 7. CDR3 protein: CASSVDPSGGAAEQFF. The CDR3 nucleotides read TGTGCCAGCAGCGTAGACCCTAGCGGGGGGGCCGCTGAGCAGTTCTTC.